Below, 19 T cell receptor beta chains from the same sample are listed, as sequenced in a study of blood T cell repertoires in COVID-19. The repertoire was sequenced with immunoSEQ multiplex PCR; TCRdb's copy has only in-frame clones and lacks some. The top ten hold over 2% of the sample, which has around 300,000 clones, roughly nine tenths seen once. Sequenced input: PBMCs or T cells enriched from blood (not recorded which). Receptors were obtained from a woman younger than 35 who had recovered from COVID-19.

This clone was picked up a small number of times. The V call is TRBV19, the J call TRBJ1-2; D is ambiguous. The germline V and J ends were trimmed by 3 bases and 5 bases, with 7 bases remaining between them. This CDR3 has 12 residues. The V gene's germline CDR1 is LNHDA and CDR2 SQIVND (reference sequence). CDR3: CASSIYPYGYTF. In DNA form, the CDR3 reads TGTGCCAGTAGTATCTATCCTTATGGCTACACCTTC.

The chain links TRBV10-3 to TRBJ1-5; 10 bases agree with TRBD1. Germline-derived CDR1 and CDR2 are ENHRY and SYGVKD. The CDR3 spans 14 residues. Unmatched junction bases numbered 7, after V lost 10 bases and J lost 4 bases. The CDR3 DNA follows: TGTGCCACAACACCGGGACAGGGGAATCAGCCCCAGCATTTT. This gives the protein CATTPGQGNQPQHF.

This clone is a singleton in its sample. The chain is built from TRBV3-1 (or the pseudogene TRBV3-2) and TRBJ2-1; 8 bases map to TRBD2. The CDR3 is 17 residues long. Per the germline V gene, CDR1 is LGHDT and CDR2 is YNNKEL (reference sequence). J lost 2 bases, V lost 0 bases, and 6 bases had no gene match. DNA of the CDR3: TGTGCCAGCAGCCAAGATCCCGACGGGGGGGCCTACAATGAGCAGTTCTTC. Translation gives CASSQDPDGGAYNEQFF.

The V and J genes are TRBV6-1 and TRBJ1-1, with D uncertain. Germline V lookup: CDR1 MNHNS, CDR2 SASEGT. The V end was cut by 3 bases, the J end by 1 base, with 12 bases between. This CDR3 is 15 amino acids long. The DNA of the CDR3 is TGTGCCAGCAGTGACCCCGCGGGGAGGAACACTGAAGCTTTCTTT. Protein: CASSDPAGRNTEAFF.

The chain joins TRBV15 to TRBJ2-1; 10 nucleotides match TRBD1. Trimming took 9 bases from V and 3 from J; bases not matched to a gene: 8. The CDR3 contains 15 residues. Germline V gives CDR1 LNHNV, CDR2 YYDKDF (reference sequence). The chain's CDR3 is CATSLRTGGYNEQFF. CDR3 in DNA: TGTGCCACTTCTCTTAGGACAGGGGGCTACAATGAGCAGTTCTTC.

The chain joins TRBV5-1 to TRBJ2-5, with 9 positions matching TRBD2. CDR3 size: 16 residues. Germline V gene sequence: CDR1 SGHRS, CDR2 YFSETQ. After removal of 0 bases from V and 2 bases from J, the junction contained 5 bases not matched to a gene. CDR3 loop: CASSLGGSGGQETQYF. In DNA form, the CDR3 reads TGCGCCAGCAGCTTGGGTGGTAGCGGGGGTCAAGAGACCCAGTACTTC. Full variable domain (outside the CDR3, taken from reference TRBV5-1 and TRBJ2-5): KAGVTQTPRYLIKTRGQQVTLSCSPISGHRSVSWYQQTPGQGLQFLFEYFSETQRNKGNFPGRFSGRQFSNSRSEMNVSTLELGDSALYLCASSLGGSGGQETQYFGPGTRLLVL.

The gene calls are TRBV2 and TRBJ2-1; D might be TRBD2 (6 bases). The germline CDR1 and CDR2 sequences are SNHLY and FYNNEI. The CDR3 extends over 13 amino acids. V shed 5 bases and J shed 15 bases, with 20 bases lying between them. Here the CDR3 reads CASSTNGGSSTFF. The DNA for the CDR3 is TGTGCCAGCAGTACCAACGGGGGAAGCAGCACGTTCTTC.

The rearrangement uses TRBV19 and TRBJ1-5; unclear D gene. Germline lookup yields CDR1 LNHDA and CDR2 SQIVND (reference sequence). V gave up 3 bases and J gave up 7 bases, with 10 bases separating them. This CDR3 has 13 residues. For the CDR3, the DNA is TGTGCCAGTAGTATCTTGGGAGGGCAGCCCCAGCATTTT. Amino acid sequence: CASSILGGQPQHF.

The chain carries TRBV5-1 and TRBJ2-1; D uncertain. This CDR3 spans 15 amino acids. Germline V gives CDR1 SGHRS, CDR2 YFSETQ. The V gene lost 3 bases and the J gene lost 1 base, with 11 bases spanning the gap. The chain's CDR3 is CASSWQVGSYNEQFF. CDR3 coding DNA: TGCGCCAGCAGCTGGCAGGTAGGATCCTACAATGAGCAGTTCTTC.

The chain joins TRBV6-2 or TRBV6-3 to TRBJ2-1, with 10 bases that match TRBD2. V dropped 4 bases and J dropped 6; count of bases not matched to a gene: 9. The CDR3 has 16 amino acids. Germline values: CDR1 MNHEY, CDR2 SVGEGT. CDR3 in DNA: TGTGCCAGCAGTTTTCGGACTAGCGGCCGTTTCAATGAGCAGTTCTTC. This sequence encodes CASSFRTSGRFNEQFF.

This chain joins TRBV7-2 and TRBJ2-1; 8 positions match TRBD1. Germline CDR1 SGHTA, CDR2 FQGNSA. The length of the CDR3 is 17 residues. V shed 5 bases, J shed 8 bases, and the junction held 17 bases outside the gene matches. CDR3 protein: CASSVGAMTGVGDEQFF. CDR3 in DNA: TGTGCCAGCAGCGTAGGGGCCATGACAGGGGTGGGTGATGAGCAGTTCTTC.

The CDR3 protein is CASRGTGNTEAFF. CDR3 DNA: TGTGCCAGCAGGGGGACAGGAAACACTGAAGCTTTCTTT. This chain joins TRBV2 and TRBJ1-1, with TRBD1 matching 8 bases. The CDR3 runs 13 residues. From germline, CDR1 is SNHLY and CDR2 FYNNEI. V trimming: 6 bases; J trimming: 2 bases; junction bases outside the gene matches: 2.

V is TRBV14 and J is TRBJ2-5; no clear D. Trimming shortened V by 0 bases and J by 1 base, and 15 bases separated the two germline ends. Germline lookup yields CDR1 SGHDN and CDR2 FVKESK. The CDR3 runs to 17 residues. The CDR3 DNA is TGTGCCAGCAGCCAAGAAAAGCCGCCGGTGCTCCAAGAGACCCAGTACTTC. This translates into CASSQEKPPVLQETQYF.

This chain's CDR3 is CASTPRGNTEAFF. CDR3 sequence (DNA): TGTGCCAGTACACCCAGGGGGAACACTGAAGCTTTCTTT. The chain joins TRBV19 to TRBJ1-1; D possibly corresponds to TRBD1 (6 bases). Germline CDR1 reads LNHDA; CDR2 reads SQIVND (reference sequence). V lost 7 bases and J 1 base, leaving 10 bases between the germline ends. This CDR3 spans 13 amino acids.

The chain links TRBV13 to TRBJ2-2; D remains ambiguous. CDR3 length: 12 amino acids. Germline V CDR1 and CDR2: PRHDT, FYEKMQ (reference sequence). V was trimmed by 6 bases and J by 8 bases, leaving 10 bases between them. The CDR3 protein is CASSGAPGELFF. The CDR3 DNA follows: TGTGCCAGCAGTGGAGCTCCGGGGGAGCTGTTTTTT.

The CDR3: CAIIQRGTGGEQFF. DNA of the CDR3: TGTGCCATCATCCAGCGGGGCACCGGGGGTGAGCAGTTCTTC. The rearrangement links TRBV10-3 to TRBJ2-1; TRBD2 matches 7 bases. This CDR3 is built from 14 residues. Germline V lookup: CDR1 ENHRY, CDR2 SYGVKD. The J segment lost 9 bases and the V segment lost 7 bases, leaving 12 bases of the junction unmatched.

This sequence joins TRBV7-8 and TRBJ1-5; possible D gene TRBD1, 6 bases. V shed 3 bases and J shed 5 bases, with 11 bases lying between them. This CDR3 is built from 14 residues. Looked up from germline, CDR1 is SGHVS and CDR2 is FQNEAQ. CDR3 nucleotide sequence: TGTGCCAGCAGCTTCGGACAGCCCGATCAGCCCCAGCATTTT. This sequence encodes CASSFGQPDQPQHF.

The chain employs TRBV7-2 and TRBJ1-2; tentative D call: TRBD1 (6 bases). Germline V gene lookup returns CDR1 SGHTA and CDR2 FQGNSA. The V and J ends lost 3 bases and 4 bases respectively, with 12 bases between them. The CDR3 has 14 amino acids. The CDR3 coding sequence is TGTGCCAGCAGCTTGGGACAAAAGTTCTATGGCTACACCTTC. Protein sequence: CASSLGQKFYGYTF. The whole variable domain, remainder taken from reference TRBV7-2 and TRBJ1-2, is GAGVSQSPSNKVTEKGKDVELRCDPISGHTALYWYRQSLGQGLEFLIYFQGNSAPDKSGLPSDRFSAERTGGSVSTLTIQRTQQEDSAVYLCASSLGQKFYGYTFGSGTRLTVV.

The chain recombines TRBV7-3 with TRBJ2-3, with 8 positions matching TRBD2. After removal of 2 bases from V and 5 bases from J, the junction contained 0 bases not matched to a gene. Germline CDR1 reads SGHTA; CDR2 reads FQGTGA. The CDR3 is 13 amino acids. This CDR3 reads CASSLAGGDTQYF. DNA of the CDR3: TGTGCCAGCAGCTTAGCGGGGGGAGATACGCAGTATTTT.